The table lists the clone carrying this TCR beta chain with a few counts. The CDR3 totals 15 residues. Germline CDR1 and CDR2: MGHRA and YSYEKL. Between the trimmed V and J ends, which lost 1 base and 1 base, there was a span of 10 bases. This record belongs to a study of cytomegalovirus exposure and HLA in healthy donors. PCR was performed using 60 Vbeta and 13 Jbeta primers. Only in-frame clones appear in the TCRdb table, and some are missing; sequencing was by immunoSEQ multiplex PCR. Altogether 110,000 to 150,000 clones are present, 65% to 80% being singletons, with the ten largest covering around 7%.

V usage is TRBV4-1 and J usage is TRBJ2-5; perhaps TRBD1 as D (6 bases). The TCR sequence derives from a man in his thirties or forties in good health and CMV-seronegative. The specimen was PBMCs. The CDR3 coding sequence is TGCGCCAGCAGCCAAGGGGGGCGGATCCAAGAGACCCAGTACTTC. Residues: CASSQGGRIQETQYF.